This is a list of T cell receptor beta chains from one sample in a study of T cell changes during pregnancy in multiple sclerosis. The protocol was immunoSEQ multiplex PCR, while the TCRdb copy is restricted to in-frame clones and leaves out a portion. This table has nearly 110,000 clones, roughly 90% appearing once. This material consisted of peripheral blood, taken after pregnancy. The source of these receptors is a female donor with multiple sclerosis, enrolled in a pregnancy study. Both conserved end residues are part of each CDR3. A D gene is named only where the DNA matches it firmly. Clone size appears in some rows only: once, few, many, or a class for an expanded clone.

>few|NA|TRBV11-2|TRBJ1-4
CASSLVGREKLFF
TGTGCCAGCAGCTTAGTGGGCAGAGAAAAACTGTTTTTT
>NA|NA|TRBV5-1|TRBJ1-6
CASSEGQHSPLHF
TGCGCCAGCAGCGAGGGACAACATTCACCCCTCCACTTT
>NA|TRBD1|TRBV6-1|TRBJ1-5
CASNRQGREPQHF
TGTGCCAGCAACAGACAGGGTAGGGAGCCCCAGCATTTT
>few|NA|TRBV28|TRBJ1-5
CASSPPTRQAYQPQHF
TGTGCCAGCAGCCCACCCACCCGACAGGCCTATCAGCCCCAGCATTTT
>NA|NA|TRBV2|TRBJ1-1
CASSITGNTEAFF
TGTGCCAGCAGTATAACAGGGAACACTGAAGCTTTCTTT
>NA|NA|TRBV30|TRBJ1-5
CAWDTGRVGQPQHF
TGTGCCTGGGACACGGGGAGGGTTGGTCAGCCCCAGCATTTT
>NA|TRBD1|TRBV5-1|TRBJ1-1
CASTLLPGQGANIRRSTEAFF
TGCGCCAGCACCCTATTACCGGGACAGGGGGCGAATATCAGGAGAAGTACTGAAGCTTTCTTT
>NA|NA|TRBV7-9|TRBJ1-1
CASSLTPQNTEAFF
TGTGCCAGCAGCTTAACACCCCAGAACACTGAAGCTTTCTTT
>NA|NA|TRBV7-9|TRBJ2-7
CASSSLGEEFVNPYEQYF
TGTGCCAGCAGCTCTCTGGGGGAGGAGTTTGTGAATCCCTACGAGCAGTACTTC
>NA|NA|TRBV28|TRBJ1-5
CASGGFSNQPQHF
TGTGCCAGCGGGGGGTTCAGCAATCAGCCCCAGCATTTT
>NA|TRBD2|TRBV28|TRBJ2-3
CASSPGLAGELSTDTQYF
TGTGCCAGCAGTCCCGGACTAGCGGGAGAGCTAAGCACAGATACGCAGTATTTT
>NA|NA|TRBV28|TRBJ2-2
CASSPWESANTGELFF
TGTGCCAGCAGTCCCTGGGAGAGCGCGAACACCGGGGAGCTGTTTTTT
>NA|NA|TRBV28|TRBJ1-1
CASSAGQLNTEAFF
TGTGCCAGCAGTGCCGGACAGCTGAACACTGAAGCTTTCTTT
>NA|NA|TRBV4-2|TRBJ2-1
CASSQPSPGYNEQFF
TGTGCCAGCAGCCAACCTTCACCCGGCTACAATGAGCAGTTCTTC